The 20 T cell receptor beta chains below were found in one sample sequenced in a study of T cell repertoires in cytomegalovirus infection. These receptors' targets are unknown. TCRdb analysed the reads with MiXCR anew, one entry per CDR3 protein. The sample consists of approximately 770,000 distinct CDR3 sequences, 25% to 30% of them appearing once. This specimen was cultured CD8+ T cells from PBMCs, taken from culture after CMV antigen stimulation. These receptors came from a human donor in good health (CMV status not recorded). Some clones in this sample may be carry-over from other donors' samples.

The sample holds a few counts of this clonotype. CDR3 sequence: CASSEAQTGQSLYEQYF. CDR3 coding DNA: TGTGCCAGCAGTGAAGCCCAGACAGGACAGAGCCTCTACGAGCAGTACTTC. The rearrangement joins TRBV2 to TRBJ2-7; perhaps TRBD1 as D (6 bases). The CDR3 contains 17 residues. The V and J ends lost 0 bases and 3 bases respectively, with 18 bases between them. The V gene's germline CDR1 is SNHLY and CDR2 FYNNEI.

This clonotype has a count of ten or more. The genes are TRBV7-2 and TRBJ2-3, with D possibly matching TRBD1 (5 bases). The V gene lost 6 bases and the J gene lost 0 bases, with 16 bases spanning the gap. Germline V lookup: CDR1 SGHTA, CDR2 FQGNSA. The length of the CDR3 is 16 residues. CDR3 sequence (DNA): TGTGCCAGCAGTTCTGTCAGGGTTTCTAGCACAGATACGCAGTATTTT. Translating gives CASSSVRVSSTDTQYF.

The chain employs TRBV6-1 and TRBJ2-2; D not resolved. The CDR3 runs 15 residues. The germline V gene has CDR1 MNHNS and CDR2 SASEGT. Trimming removed 4 bases at V and 2 bases at J, with 11 bases between. CDR3 loop: CASSAPGSNTGELFF. DNA for the CDR3: TGTGCCAGCAGTGCCCCGGGCAGTAACACCGGGGAGCTGTTTTTT.

At least ten counts were recorded for this clonotype. The V gene is TRBV11-2, the J gene TRBJ2-5; D gene unclear. The germline gives CDR1 SGHAT, CDR2 FQNNGV. The CDR3 is 15 residues long. V lost 1 base and J 1 base, leaving 10 bases between the germline ends. The CDR3 sequence: CASSLGPAPQETQYF. The DNA of the CDR3 is TGTGCCAGCAGCTTAGGCCCAGCGCCCCAAGAGACCCAGTACTTC.

This clonotype was counted many times. V gene TRBV7-2 combines with J gene TRBJ2-7; 9 bases match TRBD1. V lost 3 bases and J lost 5; bases outside the gene matches: 14. CDR1 and CDR2 from the germline V gene are SGHTA and FQGNSA. The CDR3 consists of 17 residues. Here the CDR3 reads CASSLNSGQGRHHEQYV. CDR3 DNA sequence: TGTGCCAGCAGCTTGAACTCGGGACAGGGACGACATCACGAGCAGTACGTC.

The table lists this clonotype with many counts. V gene TRBV7-2 combines with J gene TRBJ2-7; weak D call: TRBD1 (5 bases). Germline values: CDR1 SGHTA, CDR2 FQGNSA. V lost 7 bases to trimming and J lost 6 bases, with 19 bases between them. This CDR3 is built from 14 residues. The CDR3 loop reads CASTPWGGSGEQYF. CDR3 bases: TGTGCCAGCACCCCCTGGGGCGGTTCTGGCGAGCAGTACTTC.

This clonotype was observed a handful of times. The rearrangement uses TRBV29-1 and TRBJ1-1, with no clear D. The CDR3 spans 12 residues. CDR1 and CDR2 from the germline V gene are SQVTM and ANQGSEA. The V gene lost 5 bases and the J gene lost 0 bases, with 7 bases spanning the gap. This CDR3 is CSVLGLNTEAFF. Here the CDR3 DNA reads TGCAGCGTTTTGGGGTTGAACACTGAAGCTTTCTTT.

This chain joins TRBV5-4 and TRBJ2-7; 9 bases align to TRBD2. Germline CDR1 and CDR2: SGHNT and YYREEE (reference sequence). This CDR3 region has 14 residues. Germline trimming cut 0 bases from V and 6 bases from J; bases unmatched to any gene: 4. In DNA form, the CDR3 reads TGTGCCAGCAGCTTGGCGTATAGCGGGAGCGAGCAGTACTTC. The encoded protein is CASSLAYSGSEQYF. Full variable domain (outside the CDR3, taken from reference TRBV5-4 and TRBJ2-7): ETGVTQSPTHLIKTRGQQVTLRCSSQSGHNTVSWYQQALGQGPQFIFQYYREEENGRGNFPPRFSGLQFPNYSSELNVNALELDDSALYLCASSLAYSGSEQYFGPGTRLTVT.

This clonotype was picked up many times. The CDR3 DNA reads as TGTGCCAGCAGCCCAGATTCCCTAGCGGGGAAAACCTTCACCGGGGAGCTGTTTTTT. Encoded protein: CASSPDSLAGKTFTGELFF. This chain joins TRBV7-9 and TRBJ2-2; 9 bases are shared with TRBD2. CDR3 size: 19 residues. Unmatched junction bases numbered 17, after V lost 5 bases and J lost 4 bases. Germline V CDR1 and CDR2: SEHNR, FQNEAQ (reference sequence).

The gene calls are TRBV6-2 or TRBV6-3 and TRBJ2-3; no clear D gene. The CDR3 sequence is 15 residues long. Germline V lookup: CDR1 MNHEY, CDR2 SVGEGT. V dropped 4 bases and J dropped 0 bases, with 11 bases sitting between them. The CDR3: CASSFWHASTDTQYF. DNA of the CDR3: TGTGCCAGCAGTTTCTGGCATGCTAGCACAGATACGCAGTATTTT.

This clonotype has just a few counts. The rearrangement uses TRBV2 and TRBJ1-1; no definite D call. The V gene lost 6 bases and the J gene lost 3 bases, with 8 bases spanning the gap. The length of the CDR3 is 12 residues. The germline V gene has CDR1 SNHLY and CDR2 FYNNEI. The CDR3 DNA follows: TGTGCCAGCAGGGGAAGGTACACTGAAGCTTTCTTT. Translated: CASRGRYTEAFF.

The chain joins TRBV20-1 to TRBJ2-2, with D tentatively TRBD2 (6 bases). Germline-derived CDR1 and CDR2 are DFQATT and SNEGSKA (reference sequence). V lost 0 bases and J lost 3, with 11 bases in between. The CDR3 extends over 15 amino acids. The CDR3 spells CSARDLAGHTGELFF. The CDR3 DNA reads as TGCAGTGCTAGAGATCTGGCGGGGCACACCGGGGAGCTGTTTTTT.

The chain has TRBV6-2 or TRBV6-3 and TRBJ2-7, with TRBD1 matching over 7 bases. This CDR3 comprises 17 residues. Germline assignment: CDR1 MNHEY and CDR2 SVGEGT. The V gene end was trimmed by 1 base and the J gene end by 4 bases; junction bases not matched to a gene: 13. The CDR3 DNA sequence: TGTGCCAGCAGTTACTTATTGGACAGGTACCTCCTGTACGAGCAGTACGTC. Protein: CASSYLLDRYLLYEQYV.

This clonotype has more than one count but fewer than ten. This sequence joins TRBV6-5 and TRBJ2-5, with D possibly TRBD2 on 5 matching bases. Germline CDR1 MNHEY, CDR2 SVGAGI. This CDR3 contains 16 residues. V shed 0 bases and J shed 3 bases, with 14 bases lying between them. CDR3 loop: CASSYSTSRPKETQYF. The CDR3 region has the DNA TGTGCCAGCAGTTACTCTACTAGTAGGCCCAAAGAGACCCAGTACTTC.

The V call is TRBV4-3, the J call TRBJ1-5, with D possibly TRBD1 on 5 matching bases. Between the trimmed V and J ends, which lost 0 bases and 1 base, there was a span of 10 bases. The CDR3 covers 16 residues. From germline, CDR1 is LGHNA and CDR2 YSLEER. In DNA, the CDR3 is TGCGCCAGCAGCCAAGATTTCGGGGGAAGCAATCAGCCCCAGCATTTT. It specifies CASSQDFGGSNQPQHF.

The chain links TRBV20-1 to TRBJ2-1, with D possibly matching TRBD1 (6 bases). The CDR3 loop spans 15 amino acids. The V gene lost 6 bases and the J gene lost 3 bases, with 18 bases spanning the gap. Germline CDR1 is DFQATT and CDR2 is SNEGSKA (reference sequence). The CDR3 bases are TGCAGTGCCCCCTCTTGGGACAAAATCTACAATGAGCAGTTCTTC. It yields the protein CSAPSWDKIYNEQFF.

The CDR3 DNA follows: TGTGCCAGCAGCTTCGGGGTCCTCGGGGACGAGCAGTACTTC. Residues: CASSFGVLGDEQYF. V gene TRBV7-9 combines with J gene TRBJ2-7; D perhaps matches TRBD2 (5 bases). The V gene lost 3 bases and the J gene lost 5 bases, with 14 bases spanning the gap. Germline V lookup: CDR1 SEHNR, CDR2 FQNEAQ (reference sequence). The CDR3 has 14 residues.

The genes are TRBV5-4 and TRBJ2-5; D is perhaps TRBD2 (7 bases). Trimming cost V 2 bases and J 3 bases, with 11 bases left between them. Germline V gene sequence: CDR1 SGHNT, CDR2 YYREEE (reference sequence). The CDR3 has 14 amino acids. This CDR3 is CASSFWGGEETQYF. The CDR3 region has the DNA TGTGCCAGCAGCTTCTGGGGGGGCGAAGAGACCCAGTACTTC.

The chain couples TRBV10-3 to TRBJ2-7; TRBD1 matches at 9 bases. V lost 0 bases, J lost 4 bases, and 7 bases stayed unmatched. There are 16 residues in the CDR3. Germline assignment: CDR1 ENHRY and CDR2 SYGVKD. The chain's CDR3 is CAISESNPGTGYEQYF. The CDR3 coding sequence is TGTGCCATCAGTGAGTCCAACCCTGGGACAGGGTACGAGCAGTACTTC.

This clonotype has more than one count but fewer than ten. V is TRBV7-2 and J is TRBJ1-1; tentatively, D is TRBD1 (5 bases). Germline lookup yields CDR1 SGHTA and CDR2 FQGNSA. The V end lost 1 base, the J end lost 0 bases, and 12 bases lay between the germline ends. The CDR3 runs 16 residues. The CDR3 bases are TGTGCCAGCAGCTTAGTCCCTGGGGGGTTGAACACTGAAGCTTTCTTT. It yields the protein CASSLVPGGLNTEAFF.